This T cell receptor (beta chain) was identified in a study of T cells in Graves' hyperthyroidism and ophthalmopathy. Study-level findings and limits: A 13 V-J model separated ophthalmopathy from stable hyperthyroidism. Most clonotypes expanded in the thyroid (above 0.001) were also present in blood.

In the ophthalmopathy cohort, Clinical Activity Score was at least 3, NOSPECS grade at least 4, and duration under 3 months. Clinical symptoms, serum thyroxine, TRAb, thyroid ultrasound and orbital computed tomography established diagnosis. This clonotype was detected only a few times. Antigen unknown. There were TCR beta CDR3 regions amplified from RNA transcripts. With the HTBI primer set, the TCR CDR3 went through a first round of RT-PCR. In TCRdb, the multiplex PCR reads were re-called with MiXCR into one record per CDR3 protein. The sample includes 640,000 or so distinct CDR3 sequences, approximately 14% of them seen just once. The germline V gene encodes CDR1 GTSNPN and CDR2 SVGIG (reference sequence). This CDR3 has 18 residues. V gave up 2 bases and J gave up 1 base; unmatched junction bases: 6.

The sequenced sample was blood. The chain uses TRBV30 and TRBJ2-2; 14 bases are shared with TRBD2. The source is a woman aged 35 to 49 with Graves' ophthalmopathy. CDR3: CAWSPRLAGGLNTGELFF. In DNA form, the CDR3 reads TGTGCCTGGAGTCCCAGACTAGCGGGAGGGTTGAACACCGGGGAGCTGTTTTTT.